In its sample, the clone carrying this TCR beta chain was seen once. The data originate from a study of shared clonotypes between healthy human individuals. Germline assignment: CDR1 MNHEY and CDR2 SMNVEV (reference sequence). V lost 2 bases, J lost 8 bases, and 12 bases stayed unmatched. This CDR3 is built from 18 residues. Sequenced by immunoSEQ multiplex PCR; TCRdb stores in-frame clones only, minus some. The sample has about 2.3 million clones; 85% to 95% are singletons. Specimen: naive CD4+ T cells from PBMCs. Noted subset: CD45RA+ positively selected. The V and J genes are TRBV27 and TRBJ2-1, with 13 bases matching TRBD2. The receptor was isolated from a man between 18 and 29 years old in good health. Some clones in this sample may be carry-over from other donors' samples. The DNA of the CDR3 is TGTGCCAGCAGTTTAGGACTAGCGGGAGTTGATTCTATGGATGAGCAGTTCTTC. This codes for CASSLGLAGVDSMDEQFF.